Here is one TCR beta chain with its context. Its antigen target is currently unknown. Since a much larger clone is just one base distant, this may be a read error. The library was obtained by multiplex PCR. Sequencing used an Illumina HiSeq 2500. TCRbeta libraries were constructed through three rounds of nested PCR with primers (Table S4) according to protocols modified from ARM-PCR. Before sequencing, PCR products of 200-500 bp were excised from the gel and purified with the QIAquick gel extraction kit. The authors' analysis ran thus. Trimmomatic was used to clean the reads, FLASH merged the cleaned reads into complete CDR3 sequences, and MiTCR assigned the sequences to V(D)J germline segments. VDJtools was used to compute clonal diversity as the inverse Simpson's index. In-frame sequences lacking a premature stop codon were counted as productive reads. The raw public data were reprocessed by TCRdb itself: fastp quality trimming at Q25, MiXCR clonotype calling, in-frame beta chains only. One record per CDR3 amino acid sequence lists the most common genes and DNA. These V and J calls originate from TCRdb's pipeline instead of the authors' own analysis. The sample table holds approximately 100,000 distinct CDR3 sequences, of which roughly 73% were seen once. The ten largest clones take up about 40% of the sample.

RNA was extracted from bulk unsorted tissue and checked for quality with a NanoDrop ND-1000 and an Agilent 2100. Newly diagnosed lung cancer patients without prior chemotherapy who had been admitted for thoracic surgery in China between August and November 2014 were enrolled as donors. Patients who had received previous radiotherapy or chemotherapy, or who had another concurrent cancer, were excluded from the study. Pieces of surgical tissue measuring roughly 1-2.1 cm3 were kept in RNAlater solution and held at -80 degrees C until needed. These data come from a study of tumor and adjacent non-tumor tissue in lung cancer (dated by TCRdb to the late 2010s). Notes on the research overall: Of the cohort, 12 patients had adenocarcinoma, 2 had squamous cell carcinoma and 1 had small cell lung cancer. Among the 15 or so patients, ages ranged from roughly 31 to 85 years, approximately 10 were men and 5 were women, and disease was TNM stage I to III. In total, sequencing yielded 125,075,908 productive TCRbeta reads, which works out to an average of around 4.2 million reads per sample. The study compared bulk TCRbeta repertoires from lung tumor tissue and matched distant non-tumor lung tissue of about 14 lung cancer patients. TCRbeta CDR3 sequencing was performed on 30 to 35 paired specimens, with one tumor sample and one normal lung sample collected per patient.

Study-wide findings and limitations: TCR diversity was significantly higher in younger patients, and higher tumor TCR diversity was associated with shorter overall and disease-free survival. Neither the sequencing platform nor unique molecular identifiers are named or mentioned anywhere in the methods. A significantly larger cumulative share of the repertoire was made up by the top 100 clones in normal lung than in tumor tissue. TCR diversity (inverse Simpson) was significantly higher in tumor than in normal lung tissue (roughly 430 vs 170, P = 0.0075, Mann-Whitney U test). Only around 14 patients were in the cohort, and the authors stated that larger samples and more detailed clinical data are needed. Peripheral blood was not sequenced, so blood TCRbeta repertoires were not examined in the lung cancer patients of the study.

Trimming removed 7 bases from V and 3 bases from J, leaving 16 bases between the germline ends. The CDR3 holds 15 amino acids from the cysteine to the phenylalanine. The entry retains the CDR3 DNA only, 45 bases that are in frame from base 1. The rearranged chain carries TRBV12-3 or TRBV12-4 and TRBJ2-1, and the D gene may be TRBD1, 6 bases matching. This TCR derives from a woman aged 60-75 years with non-small cell lung cancer. Sequenced: lung tumor tissue. In nucleotides, the sequence is TGTGCCAGCACCCGATTAGGGGGAGACTACAATGAGCAGTTCTTC. This codes for CASTRLGGDYNEQFF.